The 28 T cell receptor beta chains below come from one sample, sequenced in a study of shared clonotypes between healthy human individuals. The method was immunoSEQ multiplex PCR; TCRdb's version includes in-frame clones alone and lacks a portion of them. The data contain about 2 million clones, about 95% of them seen just once; the ten biggest clones take up under 1.5%. Naive CD8 cells lacked CD45RO, underwent positive selection for CCR7 and left out terminally differentiated effector memory CD45RA+ cells. Sample: naive CD8+ T cells sorted from blood. All receptors derive from a young man in good health.

The chain employs TRBV2 and TRBJ2-5; either TRBD1 or TRBD2 may fit D (5 bases each). The CDR3 sequence is 17 residues long. Trimming cost V 0 bases and J 5 bases, with 19 bases left between them. Germline V gives CDR1 SNHLY, CDR2 FYNNEI. This chain's CDR3 is CASSEAGTLLIGETQYF. CDR3 DNA sequence: TGTGCCAGCAGTGAAGCGGGGACCTTACTAATTGGCGAGACCCAGTACTTC.

The V gene is TRBV27, the J gene TRBJ2-7, with TRBD2 as a possible D gene (6 bases). The length of the CDR3 is 16 residues. V lost 2 bases and J 0 bases, leaving 14 bases between the germline ends. Germline V gene sequence: CDR1 MNHEY, CDR2 SMNVEV (reference sequence). CDR3 nucleotides: TGTGCCAGCAGTTTAACGCTTGGGACTTCCTCCTACGAGCAGTACTTC. Its translation is CASSLTLGTSSYEQYF.

This clone appeared once. The chain joins TRBV5-6 to TRBJ1-1; 10 bases align to TRBD1. Germline assignment: CDR1 SGHDT and CDR2 YYEEEE. The CDR3 loop spans 18 amino acids. Unmatched junction bases numbered 11, after V lost 0 bases and J lost 3 bases. CDR3 nucleotide sequence: TGTGCCAGCAGCTTGGTAGGCTACGTGGACAGGGGGGACACTGAAGCTTTCTTT. Its translation is CASSLVGYVDRGDTEAFF.

The CDR3 here is CASSVDISGNSPLHF. The CDR3 DNA reads TGTGCCAGCAGCGTAGATATTAGCGGAAATTCACCCCTCCACTTT. V and J are TRBV9 and TRBJ1-6; D gene uncertain. Germline-derived CDR1 and CDR2 are SGDLS and YYNGEE. The CDR3 spans 15 residues. V lost 0 bases, J lost 7 bases, and 11 bases lay in between.

This sequence joins TRBV27 and TRBJ2-3, with 8 positions matching TRBD2. The junction had 20 bases not matched to a gene; V was cut back by 5 bases and J by 7 bases. This CDR3 contains 18 residues. CDR1 MNHEY and CDR2 SMNVEV come from the germline V gene (reference sequence). DNA for the CDR3: TGTGCCAGCAGTCCACTGCCTAACTTCGCGGGGGGCATGCATACGCAGTATTTT. This translates into CASSPLPNFAGGMHTQYF.

The chain links TRBV7-2 to TRBJ2-7; tentatively, D is TRBD2 (6 bases). There are 13 residues in the CDR3. Germline CDR1 and CDR2: SGHTA and FQGNSA. Trimming removed 2 bases from V and 5 bases from J, with 10 bases in between. The CDR3 spells CASSLISGHEQYF. The CDR3 nucleotides are TGTGCCAGCAGCTTAATTAGCGGCCACGAGCAGTACTTC.

This chain links TRBV5-6 with TRBJ2-7; D gene uncertain. CDR1 is SGHDT and CDR2 is YYEEEE in the germline V gene. The CDR3 contains 14 residues. With 4 bases removed from V and 6 bases from J, the gap between germline ends came to 17 bases. The CDR3 DNA reads TGTGCCAGCAGCCCCTTGGGCCGCACGGGCGAGCAGTACTTC. It translates to CASSPLGRTGEQYF.

V and J are TRBV10-3 and TRBJ1-5; 8 bases align to TRBD1. CDR3 size: 12 residues. CDR1 is ENHRY and CDR2 is SYGVKD in the germline V gene. V lost 10 bases, J lost 5 bases, and 4 bases stayed unmatched. The CDR3: CATRGLDQPQHF. The CDR3 DNA reads as TGTGCCACCAGGGGGCTTGATCAGCCCCAGCATTTT.

The J gene is TRBJ2-3, the V gene TRBV6-5, with D perhaps TRBD2 (6 bases). V was trimmed by 3 bases and J by 6 bases, leaving 16 bases between them. CDR3 length equals 15 residues. Germline lookup yields CDR1 MNHEY and CDR2 SVGAGI. The CDR3 sequence is CASSYRLGVWDTQYF. The CDR3 DNA follows: TGTGCCAGCAGTTATAGACTAGGGGTGTGGGATACGCAGTATTTT.

The chain employs TRBV19 and TRBJ2-7; 7 bases map to TRBD1. The J segment lost 5 bases and the V segment lost 6 bases, leaving 4 bases of the junction unmatched. Per the germline V gene, CDR1 is LNHDA and CDR2 is SQIVND (reference sequence). CDR3 size: 12 residues. The CDR3 region is CASRGTVDEQYF. The CDR3 region has the DNA TGTGCCAGTAGGGGGACAGTCGACGAGCAGTACTTC.

This rearrangement joins TRBV4-1 to TRBJ1-1, with D uncertain. The CDR3 totals 16 residues. V lost 1 base and J 0 bases, leaving 12 bases between the germline ends. Germline V gene data show CDR1 as MGHRA and CDR2 as YSYEKL. CDR3 region: CASSQVELIMNTEAFF. The CDR3 region has the DNA TGCGCCAGCAGCCAAGTAGAACTGATTATGAACACTGAAGCTTTCTTT.

The rearrangement uses TRBV14 and TRBJ2-3, with D unresolved. The V and J ends lost 1 base and 8 bases respectively, with 10 bases between them. Germline V gives CDR1 SGHDN, CDR2 FVKESK. The CDR3 sequence is 13 residues long. The CDR3 sequence: CASSQGRTGTQYF. In nucleotides, the CDR3 is TGTGCCAGCAGCCAAGGACGGACCGGTACGCAGTATTTT.

In its sample, this clone was seen once. V usage is TRBV5-1 and J usage is TRBJ2-7; possible D gene TRBD1, 6 bases. This CDR3 has 13 residues. The ends were cut back, 5 bases at V and 2 bases at J, with 11 bases in the middle. Germline assignment: CDR1 SGHRS and CDR2 YFSETQ. The DNA for the CDR3 is TGCGCCAGCAGGGTACAGGGCACCTACGAGCAGTACTTC. As protein: CASRVQGTYEQYF.

The chain has TRBV4-1 and TRBJ2-7; D is possibly TRBD2 (5 bases). V shed 2 bases and J shed 2 bases, with 7 bases lying between them. The CDR3 sequence is 13 residues long. The germline CDR1 and CDR2 sequences are MGHRA and YSYEKL. Written as DNA, the CDR3 is TGCGCCAGCAGCCAAATGACTACCTACGAGCAGTACTTC. It encodes CASSQMTTYEQYF.

The chain combines TRBV19 with TRBJ2-2; 7 nucleotides line up with TRBD1. This CDR3 has 13 amino acids. Germline CDR1 is LNHDA and CDR2 is SQIVND (reference sequence). Germline trimming cut 11 bases from V and 7 bases from J; bases unmatched to any gene: 10. The CDR3 protein is CAAEETGHGELFF. In DNA form, the CDR3 reads TGTGCCGCAGAGGAGACAGGGCACGGGGAGCTGTTTTTT.

The rearrangement joins TRBV30 to TRBJ2-3, with D unclear. CDR1 and CDR2 (germline): GTSNPN, SVGIG (reference sequence). V gave up 0 bases and J gave up 2 bases, with 9 bases separating them. The CDR3 has 14 amino acids. Written as DNA, the CDR3 is TGTGCCTGGAGTGTAGTGGGGTTCACAGATACGCAGTATTTT. It specifies CAWSVVGFTDTQYF.

The J gene is TRBJ2-2, the V gene TRBV11-2; 9 nucleotides match TRBD1. CDR1 and CDR2 from the germline V gene are SGHAT and FQNNGV. V lost 2 bases, J lost 3 bases, and 10 bases stayed unmatched. The CDR3 loop spans 18 amino acids. The CDR3 here is CASSLTARTGEDTGELFF. Here the CDR3 DNA reads TGTGCCAGCAGCTTAACCGCCCGGACAGGGGAGGACACCGGGGAGCTGTTTTTT.

As regards this clone: The germline gene is not matched at one end of the junction; a read error may be the cause. V usage is TRBV11-2 and J usage is TRBJ2-1; 9 bases agree with TRBD2. There are 15 residues in the CDR3. CDR1 SGHAT and CDR2 FQNNGV come from the germline V gene. CDR3 DNA sequence: TGTGCCAGCAGCCCCCCGGGACTAGCCTATAATGAGCAGTTCTTC. Translation gives CASSPPGLAYNEQFF.

As regards this clone: Distinct nucleotide sequences in the sample also encode this CDR3. Here the CDR3 reads CASSLREGYEQYF. DNA for the CDR3: TGTGCCAGCAGCTTGAGGGAGGGCTACGAGCAGTACTTC. The J gene is TRBJ2-7, the V gene TRBV5-4, with 7 bases lining up with TRBD2. Germline V CDR1 and CDR2: SGHNT, YYREEE (reference sequence). After removal of 1 base from V and 3 bases from J, the junction contained 1 base not matched to a gene. The CDR3 runs to 13 residues.

The rearrangement uses TRBV27 and TRBJ1-5, with unresolved D. V dropped 1 base and J dropped 1 base, with 5 bases sitting between them. The CDR3 consists of 14 residues. From germline, CDR1 is MNHEY and CDR2 SMNVEV (reference sequence). CDR3 in amino acids: CASSLFMSNQPQHF. CDR3 in DNA: TGTGCCAGCAGTTTATTTATGAGCAATCAGCCCCAGCATTTT.

A word on this clone: Other DNA sequences within the sample encode an identical CDR3. The chain uses TRBV5-6 and TRBJ2-2; D remains unclear. The CDR3 has 12 residues. The V and J ends lost 0 bases and 6 bases respectively, with 3 bases between them. Germline V lookup: CDR1 SGHDT, CDR2 YYEEEE. The CDR3 DNA reads as TGTGCCAGCAGCTTGGACCCCGGGGAGCTGTTTTTT. Translated: CASSLDPGELFF.

V usage is TRBV7-6 and J usage is TRBJ2-1; D ambiguous. The germline V gene encodes CDR1 SGHVS and CDR2 FNYEAQ. The CDR3 is made up of 13 amino acids. V was pared by 1 base and J by 4 bases, with 5 bases between. CDR3 nucleotides: TGTGCCAGCAGCTTAGTACTGTACAATGAGCAGTTCTTC. Translating it yields CASSLVLYNEQFF.

V and J are TRBV6-6 and TRBJ2-3; 10 bases map to TRBD1. CDR1 and CDR2 (germline): MNHNY, SVGAGI (reference sequence). The junction had 4 bases not matched to a gene; V was cut back by 6 bases and J by 1 base. This CDR3 is 15 amino acids long. The CDR3 region is CASRTTGGGTDTQYF. As DNA, the CDR3 is TGTGCCAGCAGGACGACAGGGGGCGGCACAGATACGCAGTATTTT.

A remark on this clone: Distinct nucleotide sequences in the sample also encode this CDR3. The V call is TRBV9, the J call TRBJ2-6, with no clear D. Per germline, CDR1 SGDLS and CDR2 YYNGEE. The V end lost 0 bases, the J end lost 1 base, and 5 bases lay between the germline ends. This CDR3 spans 15 amino acids. DNA for the CDR3: TGTGCCAGCAGCGTAGTTGCATCTGGGGCCAACGTCCTGACTTTC. This sequence encodes CASSVVASGANVLTF.

The rearrangement links TRBV6-5 to TRBJ2-7; D not resolved. V lost 0 bases and J 2 bases, leaving 8 bases between the germline ends. The CDR3 runs 14 residues. CDR1 and CDR2 (germline): MNHEY, SVGAGI. The CDR3 DNA follows: TGTGCCAGCAGTTACTCGATCGAGACCTACGAGCAGTACTTC. Its translation: CASSYSIETYEQYF.

The rearrangement joins TRBV13 to TRBJ2-5; no firm D call. Germline CDR1 PRHDT, CDR2 FYEKMQ (reference sequence). The CDR3 is 14 residues long. V lost 5 bases to trimming and J lost 5 bases, with 15 bases between them. The CDR3, as DNA: TGTGCCAGCAGCGAGCGCCCCTTGGAGGAGACCCAGTACTTC. It is translated as CASSERPLEETQYF.

The rearrangement links TRBV4-1 to TRBJ2-7; D is perhaps TRBD1 (6 bases). CDR1 and CDR2 from the germline V gene are MGHRA and YSYEKL. Trimming shortened V by 0 bases and J by 7 bases, and 13 bases separated the two germline ends. The CDR3 runs 14 residues. The CDR3, as DNA: TGCGCCAGCAGCCAAGATTCAGGGGCAGGGGAGCAGTACTTC. Translated, it gives CASSQDSGAGEQYF.

To note about this clone: Within the sample, other DNA sequences also encode this same CDR3. This chain connects TRBV27 to TRBJ2-7, with TRBD2 matching 11 bases. Germline trimming cut 5 bases from V and 3 bases from J; bases unmatched to any gene: 3. The germline CDR1 and CDR2 sequences are MNHEY and SMNVEV (reference sequence). This CDR3 comprises 14 residues. The CDR3, as DNA: TGTGCCAGCAGTCTAGCGGGAGGCGTCTACGAGCAGTACTTC. Protein product: CASSLAGGVYEQYF.